Below, 22 T cell receptor beta chains from the same sample are listed, as sequenced in a study of blood T cell repertoires in COVID-19. Assay: immunoSEQ multiplex PCR; the TCRdb copy retains only in-frame clones and omits some. This sample has approximately 200,000 clones, with more than 85% found just once. Sequencing used peripheral blood. The receptors were gathered from a man aged 25 to 45 with acute or convalescent COVID-19.

The rearrangement joins TRBV9 to TRBJ2-6; D is unresolved. CDR1 and CDR2 from the germline V gene are SGDLS and YYNGEE. This CDR3 has 18 amino acids. Trimming cost V 0 bases and J 1 base, with 14 bases left between them. CDR3 sequence reads: CASSVVEVRGSGANVLTF. The CDR3 coding sequence is TGTGCCAGCAGCGTAGTTGAGGTCCGCGGTTCTGGGGCCAACGTCCTGACTTTC.

This CDR3 reads CASRVDVAGGSSEQYF. CDR3 sequence (DNA): TGTGCCAGCAGAGTAGACGTAGCGGGAGGTAGTTCCGAGCAGTACTTC. The chain combines TRBV2 with TRBJ2-7; 10 nucleotides align to TRBD2. The length of the CDR3 is 16 residues. Germline V CDR1 and CDR2: SNHLY, FYNNEI. Trimming removed 6 bases from V and 6 bases from J; junction bases left unmatched: 14. Full variable domain (rest looked up from reference TRBV2 and TRBJ2-7): EPEVTQTPSHQVTQMGQEVILRCVPISNHLYFYWYRQILGQKVEFLVSFYNNEISEKSEIFDDQFSVERPDGSNFTLKIRSTKLEDSAMYFCASRVDVAGGSSEQYFGPGTRLTVT.

The table lists this clone with a few counts. The rearrangement joins TRBV27 to TRBJ2-3, with TRBD2 matching over 10 bases. The CDR3 consists of 14 residues. CDR1 MNHEY and CDR2 SMNVEV come from the germline V gene (reference sequence). V shed 5 bases and J 5 bases; nucleotides not matched to a gene: 4. The CDR3, as DNA: TGTGCCAGCAGTAAACTAGCGGGACGAGATACGCAGTATTTT. Its translation is CASSKLAGRDTQYF.

The chain recombines TRBV6-2 or TRBV6-3 with TRBJ1-2; no reliable D call. The CDR3 is 12 residues long. Germline V lookup: CDR1 MNHEY, CDR2 SVGEGT. The ends were cut back, 2 bases at V and 2 bases at J, with 3 bases in the middle. The CDR3 region is CASSYPNYGYTF. The CDR3 region has the DNA TGTGCCAGCAGTTACCCGAACTATGGCTACACCTTC.

This chain joins TRBV6-5 and TRBJ1-5; D is undetermined. The V end lost 6 bases, the J end lost 5 bases, and 5 bases lay between the germline ends. The CDR3 sequence is 11 residues long. Germline values: CDR1 MNHEY, CDR2 SVGAGI. CDR3 coding DNA: TGTGCCAGCAGGGGAGATCAGCCCCAGCATTTT. Its protein is CASRGDQPQHF.

This clone came up once. The gene calls are TRBV27 and TRBJ2-1; 7 nucleotides align to TRBD2. Germline assignment: CDR1 MNHEY and CDR2 SMNVEV (reference sequence). With 8 bases clipped from V and 8 bases from J, the junction kept 12 bases outside the gene matches. This CDR3 comprises 14 residues. Here the CDR3 reads CASAPRGGTHEQFF. The CDR3 nucleotides read TGTGCCAGCGCCCCCCGCGGGGGTACGCATGAGCAGTTCTTC.

J is TRBJ1-1 and V is TRBV28, with a possible D match to TRBD1 (5 bases). This CDR3 contains 18 residues. Trimming cost V 3 bases and J 11 bases, with 31 bases left between them. Germline V gives CDR1 MDHEN, CDR2 SYDVKM. The CDR3 region is CASSFDPDVWLGHRGAFF. The CDR3 bases are TGTGCCAGCAGTTTCGATCCCGATGTCTGGCTGGGTCACCGGGGGGCTTTCTTT.

This clone is a singleton in its sample. The chain links TRBV24-1 to TRBJ2-3; D possibly corresponds to TRBD2 (6 bases). The CDR3 covers 13 residues. Trimming cost V 6 bases and J 3 bases, with 9 bases left between them. Germline CDR1 KGHDR, CDR2 SFDVKD. CDR3 in amino acids: CATSRRGTDTQYF. The CDR3 coding sequence is TGTGCCACCAGTAGGAGGGGAACAGATACGCAGTATTTT.

The CDR3 nucleotides are TGTGCCAGCAGCCCGACCGGGACATCCAGCACTGAAGCTTTCTTT. It yields the protein CASSPTGTSSTEAFF. This chain joins TRBV5-4 and TRBJ1-1, with D perhaps matching TRBD1 (6 bases). This CDR3 comprises 15 residues. Germline V gene data show CDR1 as SGHNT and CDR2 as YYREEE (reference sequence). V was cut by 4 bases and J by 4 bases, with 17 bases left in between.

This sequence joins TRBV27 and TRBJ1-5; no clear D gene. Germline V gene sequence: CDR1 MNHEY, CDR2 SMNVEV (reference sequence). Trimming shortened V by 2 bases and J by 2 bases, and 13 bases separated the two germline ends. CDR3 size: 16 residues. As DNA, the CDR3 is TGTGCCAGCAGTTTAATAACGGGTTTCGGCAATCAGCCCCAGCATTTT. Protein product: CASSLITGFGNQPQHF.

The rearrangement links TRBV5-1 to TRBJ2-3; possible D gene TRBD2, 7 bases. The CDR3 is 17 residues long. V lost 3 bases, J lost 1 base, and 18 bases lay in between. Germline V CDR1 and CDR2: SGHRS, YFSETQ. CDR3 sequence reads: CASSSKGGMAGTDTQYF. In nucleotides, the CDR3 is TGCGCCAGCAGCTCTAAGGGGGGGATGGCGGGCACAGATACGCAGTATTTT.

This clone showed up just once. The rearrangement links TRBV5-1 to TRBJ1-6; TRBD1 matches at 10 bases. This CDR3 has 17 residues. The germline V gene has CDR1 SGHRS and CDR2 YFSETQ. The junction had 4 bases not matched to a gene; V was cut back by 3 bases and J by 1 base. CDR3 DNA sequence: TGCGCCAGCAGCTCCGGACAGGGGGGGTCCTATAATTCACCCCTCCACTTT. Its protein is CASSSGQGGSYNSPLHF.

V usage is TRBV7-9 and J usage is TRBJ1-4; maybe TRBD1 (5 bases). The CDR3 is 16 amino acids. Germline V gene data show CDR1 as SEHNR and CDR2 as FQNEAQ (reference sequence). The V end was cut by 5 bases, the J end by 8 bases, with 21 bases between. The CDR3 sequence: CASSPRLWVKGEKLFF. In nucleotides, the CDR3 is TGTGCCAGCAGCCCCCGGTTATGGGTCAAGGGGGAAAAACTGTTTTTT. The whole variable domain, filled in from reference TRBV7-9 and TRBJ1-4, reads DTGVSQNPRHKITKRGQNVTFRCDPISEHNRLYWYRQTLGQGPEFLTYFQNEAQLEKSRLLSDRFSAERPKGSFSTLEIQRTEQGDSAMYLCASSPRLWVKGEKLFFGSGTQLSVL.

The chain links TRBV28 to TRBJ1-1; D remains unclear. CDR3 length equals 10 residues. The germline V gene has CDR1 MDHEN and CDR2 SYDVKM. The V end was cut by 8 bases, the J end by 1 base, with 2 bases between. This CDR3 reads CASRNTEAFF. CDR3 coding DNA: TGTGCCAGCCGGAACACTGAAGCTTTCTTT.

In this sample, this clone turned up once. V and J are TRBV28 and TRBJ1-1; 10 positions match TRBD1. CDR3 size: 15 residues. With 5 bases clipped from V and 1 base from J, the junction kept 4 bases outside the gene matches. Looked up from germline, CDR1 is MDHEN and CDR2 is SYDVKM. Written as DNA, the CDR3 is TGTGCCAGCAGTCCATGGACAGGGGGGAACACTGAAGCTTTCTTT. Encoded protein: CASSPWTGGNTEAFF.

This chain joins TRBV6-5 and TRBJ1-2; 7 bases are a match to TRBD1. Germline-derived CDR1 and CDR2 are MNHEY and SVGAGI. This CDR3 spans 13 amino acids. The J segment lost 4 bases and the V segment lost 6 bases, leaving 5 bases of the junction unmatched. The CDR3 is CASRVTGSYGYTF. The CDR3 bases are TGTGCCAGCAGGGTGACAGGGAGCTATGGCTACACCTTC.

This sequence joins TRBV29-1 and TRBJ1-1; maybe TRBD1 (5 bases). V lost 7 bases and J lost 0, with 18 bases in between. Germline assignment: CDR1 SQVTM and CDR2 ANQGSEA. This CDR3 spans 15 amino acids. The DNA for the CDR3 is TGCAGCGCGGGGAGGCAGGGCGTTTTGAACACTGAAGCTTTCTTT. Translation gives CSAGRQGVLNTEAFF.

In its sample, this clone was seen a few times. Written as DNA, the CDR3 is TGTGCCATCAAAGGACAGGCGAACAATGAGCAGTTCTTC. This codes for CAIKGQANNEQFF. The V call is TRBV10-3, the J call TRBJ2-1; TRBD1 matches at 7 bases. After removal of 7 bases from V and 5 bases from J, the junction contained 5 bases not matched to a gene. CDR3 size: 13 residues. Germline loops: CDR1 ENHRY, CDR2 SYGVKD.

This clone has a single count. This chain uses TRBV4-1 with TRBJ1-5, with no clear D. Germline CDR1 is MGHRA and CDR2 is YSYEKL. This CDR3 contains 16 residues. Trimming shortened V by 3 bases and J by 3 bases, and 15 bases separated the two germline ends. In DNA form, the CDR3 reads TGCGCCAGCAGCCAGTACGGTGAGGCAGCCAATCAGCCCCAGCATTTT. It encodes CASSQYGEAANQPQHF.

The chain carries TRBV6-5 and TRBJ2-1; no clear D. This CDR3 spans 11 amino acids. In germline, CDR1 is MNHEY, CDR2 SVGAGI. The V end lost 6 bases, the J end lost 10 bases, and 10 bases lay between the germline ends. The CDR3 reads CASRGLKEQFF. The DNA for the CDR3 is TGTGCCAGCAGGGGCCTCAAAGAGCAGTTCTTC.

The chain links TRBV9 to TRBJ1-6; 7 bases line up with TRBD1. V shed 7 bases and J 6 bases; nucleotides not matched to a gene: 7. The CDR3 contains 14 residues. Germline CDR1 SGDLS, CDR2 YYNGEE. This CDR3 reads CASSTQGGNSPLHF. In DNA, the CDR3 is TGTGCCAGCTCCACTCAGGGGGGTAATTCACCCCTCCACTTT.

Only one count was recorded for this clone. This chain links TRBV14 with TRBJ2-1, with 9 bases aligning to TRBD2. The V gene's germline CDR1 is SGHDN and CDR2 FVKESK. V was clipped by 4 bases and J by 0 bases; unmatched bases: 13. The CDR3 spans 19 residues. CDR3 sequence (DNA): TGTGCCAGCAGCCTAGGTCGACTAGCGGTACTGAGCTCCTACAATGAGCAGTTCTTC. Translated, it gives CASSLGRLAVLSSYNEQFF.